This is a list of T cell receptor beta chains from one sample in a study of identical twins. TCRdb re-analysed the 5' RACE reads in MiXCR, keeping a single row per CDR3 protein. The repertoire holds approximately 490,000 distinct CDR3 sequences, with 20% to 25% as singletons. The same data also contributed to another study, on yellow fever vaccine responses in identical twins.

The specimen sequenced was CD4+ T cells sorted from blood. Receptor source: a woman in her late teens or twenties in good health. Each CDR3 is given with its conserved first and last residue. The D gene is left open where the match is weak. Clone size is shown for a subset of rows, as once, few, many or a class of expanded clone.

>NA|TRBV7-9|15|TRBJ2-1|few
TGTGCCAGCAGCCCCACCCCGGGACACAACAATGAGCAGTTCTTC
CASSPTPGHNNEQFF
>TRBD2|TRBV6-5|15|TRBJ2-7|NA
TGTGCCAGCAGTTACTCCGCTAGCGGCGCCTACGAGCAGTACTTC
CASSYSASGAYEQYF
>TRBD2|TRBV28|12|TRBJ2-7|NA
TGTGCCAGTAGTGCGGGAGGACACGAGCAGTACTTC
CASSAGGHEQYF
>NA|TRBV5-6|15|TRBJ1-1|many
TGTGCCAGCAGCTGGGGGGGGCCGGCGGGGACTGAAGCTTTCTTT
CASSWGGPAGTEAFF
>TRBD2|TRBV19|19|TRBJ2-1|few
TGTGCCAGTAGCCTCGGGACTAGCGGGAGCCTTGCTACCTACAATGAGCAGTTCTTC
CASSLGTSGSLATYNEQFF
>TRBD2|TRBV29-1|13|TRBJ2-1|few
TGCAGCGTTGGAGTTAGCGGGAGGCTTGAGCAGTTCTTC
CSVGVSGRLEQFF
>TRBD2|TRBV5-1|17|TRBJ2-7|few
TGCGCCAGCAGCTTGGGGCTAGCGGGAGACGCCTCCTACGAGCAGTACTTC
CASSLGLAGDASYEQYF
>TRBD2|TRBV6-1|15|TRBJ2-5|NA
TGTGCCAGCAGTGAAGGACTAGCGGCGGTGGAGACCCAGTACTTC
CASSEGLAAVETQYF
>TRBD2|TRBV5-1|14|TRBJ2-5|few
TGCGCCAGCAGCCCTAGCGGGGAAGGAGAGACCCAGTACTTC
CASSPSGEGETQYF
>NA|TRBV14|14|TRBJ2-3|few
TGTGCCAGCAGCCCGACAGGACAGACGATTACGCAGTATTTT
CASSPTGQTITQYF
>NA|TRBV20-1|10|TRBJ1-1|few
TGCAGTGCTAGACGAATTGAAGCTTTCTTT
CSARRIEAFF
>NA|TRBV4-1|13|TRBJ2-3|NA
TGCGCCAGCAGCCTCGTCGGTTTGGATACGCAGTATTTT
CASSLVGLDTQYF
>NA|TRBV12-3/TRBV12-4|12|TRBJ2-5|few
TGTGCCAGCCGTTTACGGCAAGAGACCCAGTACTTC
CASRLRQETQYF
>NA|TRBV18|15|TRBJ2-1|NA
TGTGCCAGCTCACCACCTGGGAGTGGGTACAATGAGCAGTTCTTC
CASSPPGSGYNEQFF
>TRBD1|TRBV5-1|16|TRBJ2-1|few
TGCGCCAGCAGACCTACGCAGGGGGCGAGTTTTAATGAGCAGTTCTTC
CASRPTQGASFNEQFF
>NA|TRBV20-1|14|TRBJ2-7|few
TGCAGTGCCATCAGCGACGGGTCTTCATACGAGCAGTACTTC
CSAISDGSSYEQYF
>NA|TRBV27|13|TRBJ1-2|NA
TGTGCCAGCAGTTACAACTCGGACTATGGCTACACCTTC
CASSYNSDYGYTF
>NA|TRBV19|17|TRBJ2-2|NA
TGTGCCAGTAGTGTACTTCTCGGGGTAGGAAACACCGGGGAGCTGTTTTTT
CASSVLLGVGNTGELFF
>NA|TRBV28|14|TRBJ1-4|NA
TGTGCCAGCAGTTCTAGGAGATCGGCGGAAAAACTGTTTTTT
CASSSRRSAEKLFF
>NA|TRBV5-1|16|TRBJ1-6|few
TGCGCCAGCAGAGGTGGGGAAAGCTCCTATAATTCACCCCTCCACTTT
CASRGGESSYNSPLHF
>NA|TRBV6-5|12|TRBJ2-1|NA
TGTGCCAGCAGTTATTATAGCGGTGAGCAGTTCTTC
CASSYYSGEQFF
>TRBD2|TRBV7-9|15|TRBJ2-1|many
TGTGCCAGCAGCTTGGCCGGGACTAGTTACAATGAGCAGTTCTTC
CASSLAGTSYNEQFF
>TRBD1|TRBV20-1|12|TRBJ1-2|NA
TGCAGTGGCGAAGGGGACAGCTATGGCTACACCTTC
CSGEGDSYGYTF
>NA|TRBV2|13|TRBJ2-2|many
TGTGCCAGCAGTGCGGAGAACACCGGGGAGCTGTTTTTT
CASSAENTGELFF
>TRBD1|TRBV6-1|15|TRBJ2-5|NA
TGTGCCAGCAGTGTTACTGACAGGGGGAGAGAGACCCAGTACTTC
CASSVTDRGRETQYF
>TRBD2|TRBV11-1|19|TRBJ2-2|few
TGTGCCAGCAGCTGGTCGGGACTAGCGGGAGTAGCGAACACCGGGGAGCTGTTTTTT
CASSWSGLAGVANTGELFF
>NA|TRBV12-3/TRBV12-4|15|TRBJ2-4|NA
TGTGCCAGCAGTTCAGCCGAATTGGGGGGCAACATTCAGTACTTC
CASSSAELGGNIQYF
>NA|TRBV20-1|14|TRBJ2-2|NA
TGCAGTGCTAGAGATCGAGACAATACCGGGGAGCTGTTTTTT
CSARDRDNTGELFF
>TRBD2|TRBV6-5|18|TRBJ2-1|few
TGTGCCAGCAGTTTCGGACTAGCGGGGGGAGTACAGTACAATGAGCAGTTCTTC
CASSFGLAGGVQYNEQFF
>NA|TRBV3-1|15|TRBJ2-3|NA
TGTGCCAGCAGCCAAGGCGGTCCGGGGACAAATACGCAGTATTTT
CASSQGGPGTNTQYF
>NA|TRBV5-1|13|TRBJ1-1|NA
TGCGCCAGCAGCCTGGACGTTGGCGCTGAAGCTTTCTTT
CASSLDVGAEAFF
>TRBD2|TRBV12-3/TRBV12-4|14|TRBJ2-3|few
TGTGCCAGCAGTTCGTGGGAGGGCCAGGATACGCAGTATTTT
CASSSWEGQDTQYF
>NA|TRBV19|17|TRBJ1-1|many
TGTGCCAGTAGTATCCTGTACCGGGGGCAGACTAACGCTGAAGCTTTCTTT
CASSILYRGQTNAEAFF
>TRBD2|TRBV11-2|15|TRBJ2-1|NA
TGTGCCAGCAGCTTAGTACTAGCGGGCTACAATGAGCAGTTCTTC
CASSLVLAGYNEQFF
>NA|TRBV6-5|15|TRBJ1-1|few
TGTGCCAGCAGTCTACTGCCAGGGACGAACACTGAAGCTTTCTTT
CASSLLPGTNTEAFF
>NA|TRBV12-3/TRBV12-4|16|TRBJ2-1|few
TGTGCCAGCAGTTTATCAGGACTACCGGGATACAATGAGCAGTTCTTC
CASSLSGLPGYNEQFF